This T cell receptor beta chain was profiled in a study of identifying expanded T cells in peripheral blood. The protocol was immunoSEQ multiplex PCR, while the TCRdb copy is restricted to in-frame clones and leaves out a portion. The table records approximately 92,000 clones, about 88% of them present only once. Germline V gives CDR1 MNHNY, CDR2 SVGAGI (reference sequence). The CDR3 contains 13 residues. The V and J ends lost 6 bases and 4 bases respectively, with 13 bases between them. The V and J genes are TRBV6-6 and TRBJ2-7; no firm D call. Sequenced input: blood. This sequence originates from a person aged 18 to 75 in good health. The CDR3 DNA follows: TGTGCCAGCAGCCGCGACCTTACTTACGAGCAGTACTTC. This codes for CASSRDLTYEQYF.